One and the same sample provided the 32 T cell receptor beta chains below, sequenced in a study of PD-1 blockade in mismatch repair-deficient tumors (dated by TCRdb to the late 2010s). Library method: the immunoSEQ multiplex PCR assay. TCRdb mirrors the immuneACCESS table, restricted to in-frame sequences. Some clones are absent from its copies; in checked studies, under half trace to an unresolved V gene, and the reason for the others is unknown. The sample table contains about 100,000 clones; only one count was recorded for approximately 80% of them. Roughly 6.3% of the sample lies in the top ten. Here the sequenced sample was peripheral blood, taken roughly 35 weeks after starting pembrolizumab. The source is an adult with mismatch repair-deficient cancer.

The rearrangement links TRBV19 to TRBJ1-3; unclear D gene. V gave up 0 bases and J gave up 2 bases, with 8 bases separating them. In germline, CDR1 is LNHDA, CDR2 SQIVND (reference sequence). CDR3 length equals 15 residues. CDR3 amino acids: CASSIDSRAGNTIYF. As DNA, the CDR3 is TGTGCCAGTAGTATAGACAGCCGAGCTGGAAACACCATATATTTT.

Here the CDR3 DNA reads TGTGCCATCAGTGAGTCCGGGACTCGCAAAAACATTCAGTACTTC. Translation gives CAISESGTRKNIQYF. This sequence joins TRBV10-3 and TRBJ2-4; tentative D call: TRBD2 (6 bases). V dropped 0 bases and J dropped 3 bases, with 9 bases sitting between them. Germline V gene lookup returns CDR1 ENHRY and CDR2 SYGVKD. The length of the CDR3 is 15 residues.

The chain carries TRBV9 and TRBJ1-2; D not certain. V lost 0 bases to trimming and J lost 8 bases, with 11 bases between them. This CDR3 spans 13 amino acids. The germline CDR1 and CDR2 sequences are SGDLS and YYNGEE. CDR3 in DNA: TGTGCCAGCAGCGTAGGGGGTACTATGGGCTACACCTTC. It specifies CASSVGGTMGYTF.

As concerns this clone: The sample holds other DNA sequences that translate to the same CDR3. V and J are TRBV7-3 and TRBJ2-7; tentative D call: TRBD2 (5 bases). V lost 6 bases and J lost 3, with 9 bases in between. Germline CDR1 reads SGHTA; CDR2 reads FQGTGA. CDR3 size: 12 residues. The CDR3 reads CASSSDYYEQYF. The CDR3 bases are TGTGCCAGCAGTTCAGACTACTACGAGCAGTACTTC.

The CDR3 loop reads CASSPQGAVGTQYF. CDR3 DNA: TGTGCCAGCAGCCCCCAGGGAGCGGTAGGGACCCAGTACTTC. The chain employs TRBV5-4 and TRBJ2-5; D is tentatively TRBD1 or TRBD2 (5 bases each). The germline gives CDR1 SGHNT, CDR2 YYREEE (reference sequence). The length of the CDR3 is 14 residues. V dropped 4 bases and J dropped 7 bases, with 17 bases sitting between them.

This clone has a handful of counts. V and J are TRBV18 and TRBJ1-5, with D hard to call. This CDR3 comprises 13 residues. Germline CDR1 KGHSH, CDR2 LQKENI. Trimming shortened V by 5 bases and J by 5 bases, and 10 bases separated the two germline ends. This CDR3 is CASSSEFDQPQHF. CDR3 bases: TGTGCCAGCTCATCGGAATTCGATCAGCCCCAGCATTTT.

V is TRBV5-1 and J is TRBJ2-1, with 7 nucleotides matching TRBD2. CDR3 length: 15 amino acids. J lost 4 bases, V lost 0 bases, and 4 bases had no gene match. The germline gives CDR1 SGHRS, CDR2 YFSETQ. The CDR3 sequence is CASSLEASGYNEQFF. The CDR3 DNA sequence: TGCGCCAGCAGCTTGGAGGCTAGCGGTTACAATGAGCAGTTCTTC.

A single count supports this clone. The V call is TRBV5-4, the J call TRBJ2-2; D might be TRBD1 or TRBD2, each matching 5 bases. Trimming took 4 bases from V and 7 from J, leaving 17 bases between them. CDR3 size: 15 residues. Germline lookup yields CDR1 SGHNT and CDR2 YYREEE (reference sequence). The CDR3 coding sequence is TGTGCCAGCAGCCCCGGTCACGGGGCCGACGGGGAGCTGTTTTTT. Translation gives CASSPGHGADGELFF.

This clone has only one observation. The V and J genes are TRBV12-5 and TRBJ2-5, with 7 bases aligning to TRBD1. The length of the CDR3 is 15 residues. The trim removed 1 base at V and 5 bases at J, leaving 7 bases unmatched. Germline values: CDR1 LGHNT, CDR2 FRNRAP. CDR3 sequence: CASGLAYRGHETQYF. Here the CDR3 DNA reads TGTGCTAGTGGTTTGGCCTACAGGGGCCACGAGACCCAGTACTTC. Full variable domain (rest looked up from reference TRBV12-5 and TRBJ2-5): DARVTQTPRHKVTEMGQEVTMRCQPILGHNTVFWYRQTMMQGLELLAYFRNRAPLDDSGMPKDRFSAEMPDATLATLKIQPSEPRDSAVYFCASGLAYRGHETQYFGPGTRLLVL.

The rearrangement uses TRBV5-1 and TRBJ1-1, with D hard to call. In germline, CDR1 is SGHRS, CDR2 YFSETQ. With 2 bases removed from V and 0 bases from J, the gap between germline ends came to 5 bases. The CDR3 loop spans 13 amino acids. The CDR3 region is CASSLTMNTEAFF. DNA for the CDR3: TGCGCCAGCAGCTTAACAATGAACACTGAAGCTTTCTTT.

The chain couples TRBV7-9 to TRBJ2-1; perhaps TRBD2 as D (5 bases). V lost 4 bases, J lost 8 bases, and 9 bases lay in between. This CDR3 spans 12 amino acids. Germline V gene data show CDR1 as SEHNR and CDR2 as FQNEAQ (reference sequence). CDR3 coding DNA: TGTGCCAGCAGCTGGGAGTGGGATGAGCAGTTCTTC. Its translation: CASSWEWDEQFF.

CDR3 residues: CASSVSGSEETQYF. The CDR3, as DNA: TGTGCCAGCAGCGTATCAGGTTCTGAAGAGACCCAGTACTTC. The J gene is TRBJ2-5, the V gene TRBV9, with D unclear. V was shortened by 1 base and J by 3 bases, with 10 bases between the two germline ends. The CDR3 is 14 amino acids. CDR1 is SGDLS, CDR2 YYNGEE, per germline.

The chain is built from TRBV30 and TRBJ2-2, with 9 bases matching TRBD2. V lost 1 base to trimming and J lost 5 bases; unmatched junction nucleotides: 5. Germline CDR1 is GTSNPN and CDR2 is SVGIG (reference sequence). The CDR3 totals 15 residues. The CDR3 loop is CAWSGAGGRTGELFF. In DNA, the CDR3 is TGTGCCTGGAGTGGCGCGGGAGGGCGGACCGGGGAGCTGTTTTTT.

This chain links TRBV10-2 with TRBJ2-1; unclear D gene. V lost 8 bases and J 7 bases, leaving 24 bases between the germline ends. The CDR3 has 16 amino acids. In germline, CDR1 is WSHSY, CDR2 SAAADI. CDR3 bases: TGCGCCAGCTCACCCGAGGAGCTAATAGAAGGGAATGAGCAGTTCTTC. Translating it yields CASSPEELIEGNEQFF.

The chain is built from TRBV2 and TRBJ2-7; possible D gene TRBD2, 6 bases. Trimming stripped 4 bases from V and 4 bases from J, with 14 bases between. CDR3 length: 14 residues. Germline V gives CDR1 SNHLY, CDR2 FYNNEI. CDR3 in amino acids: CASSGGGVGYEQYF. The CDR3 DNA reads TGTGCCAGCAGTGGAGGAGGGGTCGGATACGAGCAGTACTTC.

Only a few counts were recorded for this clone. The chain recombines TRBV5-1 with TRBJ2-3; D not certain. Germline V gene lookup returns CDR1 SGHRS and CDR2 YFSETQ. The germline V and J ends were trimmed by 1 base and 10 bases, with 16 bases remaining between them. CDR3 length: 14 residues. The CDR3 region has the DNA TGCGCCAGCAGCTTGTCCCTGACCCCTGGCGCGCAGTATTTT. It specifies CASSLSLTPGAQYF.

The genes are TRBV5-8 and TRBJ2-5; 11 bases are a match to TRBD2. The length of the CDR3 is 17 residues. Germline assignment: CDR1 SGHTS and CDR2 YDEGEE. Losses at the gene ends were 4 bases for V and 0 bases for J; bases not matched to a gene: 8. CDR3 nucleotide sequence: TGTGCCAGCAGCGCGGGACTAGCGGTAAACTACCAAGAGACCCAGTACTTC. This codes for CASSAGLAVNYQETQYF.

The CDR3 loop is CATTFGKFYEQYF. The CDR3 nucleotides read TGTGCCACCACATTTGGGAAGTTCTACGAGCAGTACTTC. The chain is built from TRBV6-1 and TRBJ2-7, with unresolved D. Germline V gene lookup returns CDR1 MNHNS and CDR2 SASEGT. The germline V and J ends were trimmed by 10 bases and 3 bases, with 16 bases remaining between them. The CDR3 runs 13 residues.

The chain combines TRBV11-3 with TRBJ2-1, with TRBD1 matching 8 bases. Per the germline V gene, CDR1 is SGHNT and CDR2 is YENEEA. The CDR3 totals 16 residues. V lost 1 base, J lost 8 bases, and 10 bases stayed unmatched. CDR3 loop: CASSLGVGQGFDEQFF. For the CDR3, the DNA is TGTGCCAGCAGCTTAGGGGTAGGACAGGGATTCGATGAGCAGTTCTTC.

This clone was recorded only once. J is TRBJ2-5 and V is TRBV12-5, with 8 positions matching TRBD1. In germline, CDR1 is LGHNT, CDR2 FRNRAP. Losses at the gene ends were 5 bases for V and 3 bases for J; bases not matched to a gene: 5. The CDR3 loop spans 14 amino acids. CDR3 sequence (DNA): TGTGCTAGTGGTCCCCGACAGGGGAAAGAGACCCAGTACTTC. Amino acid sequence: CASGPRQGKETQYF.

The chain combines TRBV2 with TRBJ1-2, with D tentatively TRBD1 (5 bases). V lost 6 bases, J lost 1 base, and 9 bases lay in between. The CDR3 loop spans 13 amino acids. Germline CDR1 and CDR2: SNHLY and FYNNEI. DNA for the CDR3: TGTGCCAGCAGGAGGGACGTTAACTATGGCTACACCTTC. Protein: CASRRDVNYGYTF.

J is TRBJ2-5 and V is TRBV7-2; D gene uncertain. Germline CDR1 reads SGHTA; CDR2 reads FQGNSA. Trimming took off 7 bases at V and 5 bases at J, with 14 bases between the two ends. The CDR3 is 13 amino acids. The CDR3 reads CASTGRSGETQYF. The CDR3 DNA is TGTGCCAGCACGGGCAGGTCCGGGGAGACCCAGTACTTC.

CDR3 nucleotide sequence: TGTGCCAGCAGCCTCCTTGAGACAGGGAGCCTAAACTATGGCTACACCTTC. It yields the protein CASSLLETGSLNYGYTF. The chain carries TRBV7-9 and TRBJ1-2; TRBD1 matches at 7 bases. The CDR3 sequence is 17 residues long. The germline V gene encodes CDR1 SEHNR and CDR2 FQNEAQ (reference sequence). V was clipped by 5 bases and J by 2 bases; unmatched bases: 14.

This sequence joins TRBV5-1 and TRBJ1-2; a weak D match, TRBD1 (6 bases). Germline-derived CDR1 and CDR2 are SGHRS and YFSETQ. The V end was cut by 0 bases, the J end by 2 bases, with 14 bases between. The CDR3 is made up of 16 amino acids. DNA for the CDR3: TGCGCCAGCAGCTTGGGGGGTTTTACAGGGAACTATGGCTACACCTTC. As protein: CASSLGGFTGNYGYTF.

J is TRBJ2-1 and V is TRBV9; possibly TRBD1 or TRBD2 for D (6 bases each). The CDR3 runs to 16 residues. Germline loops: CDR1 SGDLS, CDR2 YYNGEE. Trimming cost V 6 bases and J 1 base, with 17 bases left between them. CDR3 residues: CASTKGGGHSYNEQFF. For the CDR3, the DNA is TGTGCCAGCACCAAGGGGGGTGGTCATTCCTACAATGAGCAGTTCTTC.

The V and J genes are TRBV6-6 and TRBJ1-1, with TRBD1 as a possible D gene (5 bases). The germline V and J ends were trimmed by 5 bases and 1 base, with 5 bases remaining between them. Germline values: CDR1 MNHNY, CDR2 SVGAGI (reference sequence). The CDR3 length is 12 residues. CDR3 residues: CASSTGNTEAFF. The DNA of the CDR3 is TGTGCCAGCAGTACAGGGAACACTGAAGCTTTCTTT.

This clone was recorded only once. The V call is TRBV5-1, the J call TRBJ2-1; 8 bases line up with TRBD2. Germline trimming cut 0 bases from V and 6 bases from J; bases unmatched to any gene: 2. Germline CDR1 reads SGHRS; CDR2 reads YFSETQ. This CDR3 region has 14 residues. CDR3 region: CASSLGAGGNEQFF. CDR3 in DNA: TGCGCCAGCAGCTTGGGTGCGGGGGGCAATGAGCAGTTCTTC.

The chain combines TRBV10-3 with TRBJ2-3; 8 nucleotides agree with TRBD1. The V segment lost 10 bases and the J segment 0 bases; nucleotides outside the gene matches: 9. The CDR3 totals 15 residues. Looked up from germline, CDR1 is ENHRY and CDR2 is SYGVKD. The CDR3 sequence: CATHDGQGSTDTQYF. In nucleotides, the CDR3 is TGTGCCACCCATGACGGACAGGGAAGCACAGATACGCAGTATTTT.

This rearrangement joins TRBV7-9 to TRBJ2-1; D not certain. V was pared by 8 bases and J by 7 bases, with 12 bases between. The CDR3 is 12 amino acids. In germline, CDR1 is SEHNR, CDR2 FQNEAQ (reference sequence). CDR3 sequence reads: CASAPPGNEQFF. The CDR3, as DNA: TGTGCCAGCGCCCCCCCCGGTAATGAGCAGTTCTTC.

The chain couples TRBV30 to TRBJ1-2; no definite D call. Germline V gives CDR1 GTSNPN, CDR2 SVGIG (reference sequence). The V gene lost 0 bases and the J gene lost 7 bases, with 9 bases spanning the gap. CDR3 size: 12 residues. The CDR3 region is CAWSVRGTGYTF. CDR3 coding DNA: TGTGCCTGGAGTGTACGTGGAACTGGCTACACCTTC.

The V and J genes are TRBV27 and TRBJ2-7; 8 bases fit TRBD2. The germline V gene encodes CDR1 MNHEY and CDR2 SMNVEV (reference sequence). With 3 bases clipped from V and 3 bases from J, the junction kept 7 bases outside the gene matches. The CDR3 is made up of 15 amino acids. CDR3 protein: CASSFATSGRYEQYF. Here the CDR3 DNA reads TGTGCCAGCAGTTTTGCAACTAGCGGACGCTACGAGCAGTACTTC.

This chain connects TRBV11-1 to TRBJ2-4; tentatively, D is TRBD1 (5 bases). This CDR3 spans 13 amino acids. Trimming pared 5 bases from V and 9 bases from J, leaving 14 bases between. CDR1 is SGHAT and CDR2 is FQDESV in the germline V gene (reference sequence). This CDR3 reads CASSHSDTSIQYF. Written as DNA, the CDR3 is TGTGCCAGCAGCCACTCGGACACGTCCATTCAGTACTTC.